The clone carrying this T cell receptor (beta chain) was observed many times. The target antigen is unknown. This sample is drawn from a study of molecular identifiers for immune sequencing clone quantification. Study-level points and caveats: In CMV-specific effectors, clones above 20 copies held over 99% of molecules; naive, under 1%. Spiked-in Jurkat TCR RNA corresponding to one cell was reported as detectable against approximately 930,000 naive cells.

Based on a CD8+CD4-CCR7+CD45RA+ profile, naive CD8 T cells were sorted. CDR3 size: 15 residues. Germline CDR1 SGHVS, CDR2 FNYEAQ. V was trimmed by 2 bases and J by 4 bases, leaving 13 bases between them. Previously described methods with listed TCR primers produced the bulk TCR libraries. TCRdb re-called the PCR reads through MiXCR, storing one row per CDR3 protein. The profile shows about 330,000 distinct CDR3 sequences, about a quarter of them singletons. This chain joins TRBV7-6 and TRBJ2-3; D possibly corresponds to TRBD2 (5 bases). Sequences were obtained from naive CD8+ T cells from blood, with Jurkat cell RNA spiked in. As for subset: FACS-sorted CD8+CD4-CCR7+CD45RA+ naive T cells. This sequence was found in a human donor in good health. Some libraries in this study had Jurkat cell RNA spiked in. The chain's CDR3 is CASSLTLSRADTQYF. The CDR3 nucleotides are TGTGCCAGCAGCTTAACGTTATCGAGGGCAGATACGCAGTATTTT.